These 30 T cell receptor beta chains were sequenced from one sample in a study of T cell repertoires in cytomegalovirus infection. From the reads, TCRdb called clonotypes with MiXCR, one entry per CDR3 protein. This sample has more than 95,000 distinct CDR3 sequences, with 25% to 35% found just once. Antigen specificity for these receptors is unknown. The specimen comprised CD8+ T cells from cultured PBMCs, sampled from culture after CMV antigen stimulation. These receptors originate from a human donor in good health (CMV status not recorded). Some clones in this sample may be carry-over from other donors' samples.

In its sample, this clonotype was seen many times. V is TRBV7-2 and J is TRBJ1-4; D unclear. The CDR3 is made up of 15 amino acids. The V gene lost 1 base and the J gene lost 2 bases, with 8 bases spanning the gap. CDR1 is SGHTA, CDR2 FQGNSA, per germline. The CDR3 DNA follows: TGTGCCAGCAGCTTAGGGGCGGTCACTAATGAAAAACTGTTTTTT. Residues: CASSLGAVTNEKLFF.

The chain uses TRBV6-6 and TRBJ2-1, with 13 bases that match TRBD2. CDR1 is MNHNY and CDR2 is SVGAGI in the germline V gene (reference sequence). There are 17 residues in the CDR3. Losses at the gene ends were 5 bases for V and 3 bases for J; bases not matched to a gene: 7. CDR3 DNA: TGTGCCAGCAGTCTGGGGACTAGCGGGGCCTTCTACAATGAGCAGTTCTTC. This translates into CASSLGTSGAFYNEQFF.

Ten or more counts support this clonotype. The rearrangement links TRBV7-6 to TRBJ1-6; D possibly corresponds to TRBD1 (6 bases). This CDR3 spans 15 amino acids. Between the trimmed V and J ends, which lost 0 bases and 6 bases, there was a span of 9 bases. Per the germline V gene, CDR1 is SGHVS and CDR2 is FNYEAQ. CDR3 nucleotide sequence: TGTGCCAGCAGCTTAGCGGGGGCGGCTAATTCACCCCTCCACTTT. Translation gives CASSLAGAANSPLHF.

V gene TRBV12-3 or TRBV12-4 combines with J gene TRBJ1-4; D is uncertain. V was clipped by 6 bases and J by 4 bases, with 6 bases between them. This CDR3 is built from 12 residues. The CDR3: CASSRHNEKLFF. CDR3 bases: TGTGCCAGCAGCCGACATAATGAAAAACTGTTTTTT.

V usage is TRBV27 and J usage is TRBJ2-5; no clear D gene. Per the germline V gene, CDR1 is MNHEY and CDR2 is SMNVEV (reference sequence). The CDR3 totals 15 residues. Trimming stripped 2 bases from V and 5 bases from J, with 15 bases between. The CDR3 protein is CASSLSFGVGETQYF. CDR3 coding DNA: TGTGCCAGCAGTTTAAGCTTTGGGGTCGGGGAGACCCAGTACTTC.

The CDR3 sequence: CASSYTQGMTDEQYF. The DNA for the CDR3 is TGTGCCAGCAGTTATACTCAGGGTATGACGGACGAGCAGTACTTC. J is TRBJ2-7 and V is TRBV6-5, with D perhaps TRBD1 (5 bases). This CDR3 has 15 amino acids. Between the trimmed V and J ends, which lost 3 bases and 5 bases, there was a span of 17 bases. CDR1 and CDR2 from the germline V gene are MNHEY and SVGAGI.

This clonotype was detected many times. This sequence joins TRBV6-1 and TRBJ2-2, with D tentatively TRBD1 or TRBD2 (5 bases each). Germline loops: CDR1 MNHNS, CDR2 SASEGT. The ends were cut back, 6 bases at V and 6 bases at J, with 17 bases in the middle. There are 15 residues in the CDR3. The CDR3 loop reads CASSALTGGPGELFF. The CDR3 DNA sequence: TGTGCCAGCAGCGCCCTGACTGGGGGTCCCGGGGAGCTGTTTTTT.

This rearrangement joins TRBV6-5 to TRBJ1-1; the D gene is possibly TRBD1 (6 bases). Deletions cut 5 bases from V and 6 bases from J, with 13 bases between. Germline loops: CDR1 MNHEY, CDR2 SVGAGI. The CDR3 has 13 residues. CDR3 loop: CASSTGGGPEAFF. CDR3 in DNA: TGTGCCAGCAGTACGGGGGGGGGCCCTGAAGCTTTCTTT.

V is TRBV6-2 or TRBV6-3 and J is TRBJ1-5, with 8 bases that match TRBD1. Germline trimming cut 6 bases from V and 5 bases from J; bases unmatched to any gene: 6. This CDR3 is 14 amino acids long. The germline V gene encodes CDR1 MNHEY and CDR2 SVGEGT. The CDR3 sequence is CASRPGTGYQPQHF. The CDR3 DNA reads TGTGCCAGCAGACCTGGGACAGGATATCAGCCCCAGCATTTT.

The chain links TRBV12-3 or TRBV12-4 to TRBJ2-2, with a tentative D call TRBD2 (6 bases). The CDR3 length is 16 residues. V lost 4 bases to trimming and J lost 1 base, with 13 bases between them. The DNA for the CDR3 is TGTGCCAGCAGTTCCGCGGGGCAGGGGAACACCGGGGAGCTGTTTTTT. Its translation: CASSSAGQGNTGELFF.

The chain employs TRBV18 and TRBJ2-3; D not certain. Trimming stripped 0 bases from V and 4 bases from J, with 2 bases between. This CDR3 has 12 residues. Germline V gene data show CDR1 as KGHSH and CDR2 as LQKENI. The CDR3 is CASSPPSDTQYF. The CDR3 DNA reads TGTGCCAGCTCACCACCGTCAGATACGCAGTATTTT.

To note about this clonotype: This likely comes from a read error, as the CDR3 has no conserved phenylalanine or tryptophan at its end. The CDR3 nucleotides are TGTGCCAGCAGCTTAGCGGACACCCACGAGCAGTACCTC. Amino acid sequence: CASSLADTHEQYL. J is TRBJ2-7 and V is TRBV7-6, with D maybe TRBD1 (5 bases). Germline lookup yields CDR1 SGHVS and CDR2 FNYEAQ. CDR3 length: 13 amino acids. V lost 0 bases and J 5 bases, leaving 8 bases between the germline ends.

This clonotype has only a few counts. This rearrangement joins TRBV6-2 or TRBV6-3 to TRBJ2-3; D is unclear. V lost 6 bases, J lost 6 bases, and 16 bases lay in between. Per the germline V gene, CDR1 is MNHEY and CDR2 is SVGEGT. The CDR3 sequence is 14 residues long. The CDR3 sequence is CASSRTVYGDTQYF. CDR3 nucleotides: TGTGCCAGCAGCCGGACCGTCTACGGTGATACGCAGTATTTT.

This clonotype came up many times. CDR3 sequence reads: CASSSRGDSYEQYF. CDR3 nucleotides: TGTGCCAGCAGTTCCCGAGGTGACTCCTACGAGCAGTACTTC. The chain is built from TRBV12-3 or TRBV12-4 and TRBJ2-7; D ambiguous. V was pared by 4 bases and J by 0 bases, with 10 bases between. The CDR3 totals 14 residues.

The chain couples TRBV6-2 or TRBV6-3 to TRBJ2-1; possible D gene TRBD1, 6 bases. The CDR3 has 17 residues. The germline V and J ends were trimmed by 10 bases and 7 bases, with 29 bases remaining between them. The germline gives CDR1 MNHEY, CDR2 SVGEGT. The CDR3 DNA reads TGTGCCACCACGGGGATAGGGGGTATTGTTGTATGGAATGAGCAGTTCTTC. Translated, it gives CATTGIGGIVVWNEQFF.

CDR3 protein: CASSQEQVISASGGSGNEQFF. In DNA form, the CDR3 reads TGCGCCAGCAGCCAAGAACAGGTGATTTCGGCTAGCGGGGGAAGTGGGAATGAGCAGTTCTTC. The gene calls are TRBV4-1 and TRBJ2-1; 10 nucleotides align to TRBD2. The CDR3 runs to 21 residues. Germline values: CDR1 MGHRA, CDR2 YSYEKL. V lost 0 bases to trimming and J lost 7 bases; unmatched junction nucleotides: 21.

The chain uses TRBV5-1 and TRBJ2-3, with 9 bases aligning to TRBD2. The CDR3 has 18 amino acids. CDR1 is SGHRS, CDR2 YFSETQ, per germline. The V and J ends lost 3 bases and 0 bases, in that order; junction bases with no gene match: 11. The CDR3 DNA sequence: TGCGCCAGCAGCTCCACAACAGGACTAGCGACTAGCACAGATACGCAGTATTTT. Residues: CASSSTTGLATSTDTQYF.

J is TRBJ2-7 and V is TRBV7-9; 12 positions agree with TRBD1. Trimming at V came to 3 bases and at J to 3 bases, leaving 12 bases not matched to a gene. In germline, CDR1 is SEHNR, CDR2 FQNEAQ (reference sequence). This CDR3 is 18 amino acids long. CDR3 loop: CASSFTPGQGARIYEQYF. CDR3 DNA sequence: TGTGCCAGCAGCTTTACTCCGGGACAGGGGGCCAGAATCTACGAGCAGTACTTC. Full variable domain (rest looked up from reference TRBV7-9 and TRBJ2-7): DTGVSQNPRHKITKRGQNVTFRCDPISEHNRLYWYRQTLGQGPEFLTYFQNEAQLEKSRLLSDRFSAERPKGSFSTLEIQRTEQGDSAMYLCASSFTPGQGARIYEQYFGPGTRLTVT.

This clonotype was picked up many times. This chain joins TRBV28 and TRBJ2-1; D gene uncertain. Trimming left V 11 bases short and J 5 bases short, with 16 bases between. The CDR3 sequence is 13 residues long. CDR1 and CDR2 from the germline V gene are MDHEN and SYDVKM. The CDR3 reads CASIGRENNEQFF. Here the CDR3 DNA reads TGTGCCTCTATCGGCAGAGAAAACAATGAGCAGTTCTTC.

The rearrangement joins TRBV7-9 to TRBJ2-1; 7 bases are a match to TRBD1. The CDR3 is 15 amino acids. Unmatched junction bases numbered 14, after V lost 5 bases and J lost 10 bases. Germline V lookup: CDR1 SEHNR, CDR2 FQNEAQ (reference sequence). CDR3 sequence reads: CASSALRGLVEEQFF. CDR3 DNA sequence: TGTGCCAGCAGCGCTTTAAGGGGGCTAGTGGAGGAGCAGTTCTTC.

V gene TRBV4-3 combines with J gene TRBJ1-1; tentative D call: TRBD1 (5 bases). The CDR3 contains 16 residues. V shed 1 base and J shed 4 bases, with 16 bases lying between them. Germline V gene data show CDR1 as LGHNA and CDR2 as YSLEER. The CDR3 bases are TGCGCCAGCAGCCAAGGGATTCAGGGAGTTGGCACTGAAGCTTTCTTT. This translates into CASSQGIQGVGTEAFF.

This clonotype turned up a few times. The CDR3 spells CASRTHENTEAFF. CDR3 nucleotide sequence: TGCGCCAGCAGGACTCACGAGAACACTGAAGCTTTCTTT. The chain links TRBV4-1 to TRBJ1-1; no clear D. Germline V gene data show CDR1 as MGHRA and CDR2 as YSYEKL. V shed 6 bases and J shed 1 base, with 9 bases lying between them. The CDR3 length is 13 residues.

The CDR3 protein is CASSDAGKTYEQYF. CDR3 DNA sequence: TGTGCCAGCAGCGACGCCGGTAAAACCTACGAGCAGTACTTC. The rearrangement uses TRBV7-4 and TRBJ2-7; no reliable D call. CDR3 length: 14 residues. Trimming took 5 bases from V and 2 from J, leaving 13 bases between them. The germline CDR1 and CDR2 sequences are SGHVT and SQSDAQ. Full variable domain (outside the CDR3, taken from reference TRBV7-4 and TRBJ2-7): GAGVSQSPRYKVAKRGRDVALRCDSISGHVTLYWYRQTLGQGSEVLTYSQSDAQRDKSGRPSGRFSAERPERSVSTLKIQRTEQGDSAVYLCASSDAGKTYEQYFGPGTRLTVT.

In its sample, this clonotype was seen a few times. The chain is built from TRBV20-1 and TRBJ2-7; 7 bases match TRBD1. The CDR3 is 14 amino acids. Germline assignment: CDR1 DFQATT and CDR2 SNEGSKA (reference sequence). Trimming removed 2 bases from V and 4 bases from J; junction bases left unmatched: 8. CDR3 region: CSARPRTGVYEQYF. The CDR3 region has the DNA TGCAGTGCTAGACCCCGGACAGGAGTTTACGAGCAGTACTTC.

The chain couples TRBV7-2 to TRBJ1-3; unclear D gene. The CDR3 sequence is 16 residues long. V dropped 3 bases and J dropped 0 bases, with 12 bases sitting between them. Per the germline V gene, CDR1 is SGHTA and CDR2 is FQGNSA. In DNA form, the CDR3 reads TGTGCCAGCAGCTTCCGGACTGTTCACTCTGGAAACACCATATATTTT. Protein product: CASSFRTVHSGNTIYF.

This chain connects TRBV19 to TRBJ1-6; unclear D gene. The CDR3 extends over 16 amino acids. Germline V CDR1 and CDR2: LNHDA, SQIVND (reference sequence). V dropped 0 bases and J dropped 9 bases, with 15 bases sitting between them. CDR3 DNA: TGTGCCAGTAGTATAGAGCCAGCAGCGGAAAGTTCACCCCTCCACTTT. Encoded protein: CASSIEPAAESSPLHF.

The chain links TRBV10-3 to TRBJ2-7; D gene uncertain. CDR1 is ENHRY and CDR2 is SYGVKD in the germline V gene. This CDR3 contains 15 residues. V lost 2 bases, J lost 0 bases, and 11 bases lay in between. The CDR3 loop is CAISEPGALSYEQYF. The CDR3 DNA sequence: TGTGCCATCAGTGAGCCAGGCGCCCTCTCCTACGAGCAGTACTTC.

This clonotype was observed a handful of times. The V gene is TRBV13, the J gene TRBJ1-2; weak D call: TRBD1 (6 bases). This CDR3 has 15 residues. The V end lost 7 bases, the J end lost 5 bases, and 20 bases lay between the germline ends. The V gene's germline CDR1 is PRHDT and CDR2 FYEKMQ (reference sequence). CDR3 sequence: CASTLGRRTGYGYTF. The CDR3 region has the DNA TGTGCCAGCACCCTGGGGCGACGTACAGGGTATGGCTACACCTTC.

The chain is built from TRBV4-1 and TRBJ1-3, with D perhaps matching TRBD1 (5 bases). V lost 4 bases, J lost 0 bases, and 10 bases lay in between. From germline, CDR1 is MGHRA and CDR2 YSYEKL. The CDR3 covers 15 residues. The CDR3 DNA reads TGCGCCAGCAGCCGACAGCCAAACTCTGGAAACACCATATATTTT. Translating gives CASSRQPNSGNTIYF.

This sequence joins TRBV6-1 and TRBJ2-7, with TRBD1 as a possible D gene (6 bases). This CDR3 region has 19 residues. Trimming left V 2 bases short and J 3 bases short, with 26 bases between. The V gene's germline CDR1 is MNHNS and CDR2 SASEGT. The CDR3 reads CASSEPANPKTGPFYEQYF. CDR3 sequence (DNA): TGTGCCAGCAGTGAACCTGCAAACCCTAAGACAGGACCTTTCTACGAGCAGTACTTC.